Presented here are 13 T cell receptor beta chains from one specimen sequenced in a study of Graves' ophthalmopathy and Graves' hyperthyroidism. RNA transcripts were the source from which TCR beta CDR3 regions were amplified. HTBI-primed first-round RT-PCR preceded second-round multiplex PCR. TCRdb passed the multiplex PCR reads through MiXCR, listing each CDR3 protein once. Of about 1.1 million distinct CDR3 sequences in the sample, around a third are singletons; the top ten hold 11%. The source material was peripheral blood or thyroid tissue (not recorded which). The receptors were gathered from an adult man with Graves' hyperthyroidism.

This clonotype was counted only a few times. This sequence joins TRBV4-3 and TRBJ1-2; 10 nucleotides line up with TRBD1. The V gene end was trimmed by 5 bases and the J gene end by 2 bases; junction bases not matched to a gene: 8. Germline CDR1 is LGHNA and CDR2 is YSLEER. This CDR3 region has 16 residues. The CDR3 loop is CASSFRTGGQNYGYTF. CDR3 coding DNA: TGCGCCAGCAGCTTCCGGACAGGGGGGCAGAACTATGGCTACACCTTC.

The table lists this clonotype with a count of one. This chain connects TRBV7-9 to TRBJ2-5, with D possibly called TRBD1 or TRBD2 (5 bases each). Per the germline V gene, CDR1 is SEHNR and CDR2 is FQNEAQ (reference sequence). The CDR3 totals 15 residues. V dropped 5 bases and J dropped 1 base, with 14 bases sitting between them. CDR3 in DNA: TGTGCCAGCAGCACCACGGGACGTTTCCAAGAGACCCAGTACTTC. Its protein is CASSTTGRFQETQYF.

This clonotype showed up just a few times. The chain employs TRBV11-3 and TRBJ2-2, with 10 bases identical to TRBD1. Germline V gene sequence: CDR1 SGHNT, CDR2 YENEEA. Trimming cost V 8 bases and J 4 bases; bases outside gene matches: 10. The CDR3 has 16 residues. The CDR3 DNA sequence: TGTGCCAGCTCCCGAGGACAGGGGGTTGGCACCGGGGAGCTGTTTTTT. Translation gives CASSRGQGVGTGELFF.

Many counts were recorded for this clonotype. The rearrangement links TRBV20-1 to TRBJ2-5; D is undetermined. CDR1 DFQATT and CDR2 SNEGSKA come from the germline V gene (reference sequence). V shed 6 bases and J shed 2 bases, with 16 bases lying between them. The CDR3 extends over 14 amino acids. This CDR3 is CSAKDGRGQETQYF. The CDR3, as DNA: TGCAGTGCCAAGGACGGGCGTGGGCAAGAGACCCAGTACTTC.

V gene TRBV5-1 combines with J gene TRBJ2-7; possible D gene TRBD1, 6 bases. Germline lookup yields CDR1 SGHRS and CDR2 YFSETQ. CDR3 size: 15 residues. V was cut by 2 bases and J by 2 bases, with 14 bases left in between. CDR3 in amino acids: CASSFDDRITYEQYF. The CDR3 DNA is TGCGCCAGCAGCTTCGACGACAGGATTACCTACGAGCAGTACTTC.

This clonotype was recorded many times. V is TRBV7-9 and J is TRBJ2-5; unclear D gene. Germline CDR1 is SEHNR and CDR2 is FQNEAQ (reference sequence). V lost 4 bases, J lost 7 bases, and 13 bases lay in between. The length of the CDR3 is 13 residues. In DNA form, the CDR3 reads TGTGCCAGCAGCTCCCGACTCGTCCGGACCCAGTACTTC. It translates to CASSSRLVRTQYF.

The chain employs TRBV6-5 and TRBJ1-6; TRBD1 agrees at 7 bases. The J segment lost 9 bases and the V segment lost 7 bases, leaving 12 bases of the junction unmatched. Germline loops: CDR1 MNHEY, CDR2 SVGAGI. The CDR3 extends over 15 amino acids. The DNA for the CDR3 is TGTGCCAGCACCCAACAGGGGCTGGGAGCTTCACCCCTCCACTTT. Translation gives CASTQQGLGASPLHF.

The chain is built from TRBV19 and TRBJ1-5; possibly TRBD1 for D (5 bases). This CDR3 has 14 residues. The V end lost 3 bases, the J end lost 6 bases, and 12 bases lay between the germline ends. Germline V gene lookup returns CDR1 LNHDA and CDR2 SQIVND (reference sequence). CDR3 sequence (DNA): TGTGCCAGTAGTATTACAGGTTGGGGTCAGCCCCAGCATTTT. Translating gives CASSITGWGQPQHF. Supplemented by reference TRBV19 and TRBJ1-5, the full variable domain reads DGGITQSPKYLFRKEGQNVTLSCEQNLNHDAMYWYRQDPGQGLRLIYYSQIVNDFQKGDIAEGYSVSREKKESFPLTVTSAQKNPTAFYLCASSITGWGQPQHFGDGTRLSIL.

On this clonotype: A read error is possible here, since a much larger clone lies one base away. The chain combines TRBV7-8 with TRBJ1-5; D is perhaps TRBD1 (6 bases). The germline CDR1 and CDR2 sequences are SGHVS and FQNEAQ. The CDR3 totals 16 residues. DNA of the CDR3: TGTGCCAACAGCTTAGCGCAAGGACAGCTAATCCAGCCCCAGCATTTT. This codes for CANSLAQGQLIQPQHF.

The chain couples TRBV2 to TRBJ1-1; TRBD1 agrees at 9 bases. Per germline, CDR1 SNHLY and CDR2 FYNNEI. The junction had 14 bases not matched to a gene; V was cut back by 3 bases and J by 3 bases. The CDR3 extends over 18 amino acids. DNA of the CDR3: TGTGCCAGCAGTGACGGTGGGACAGGGATACTCGGAGACACTGAAGCTTTCTTT. This gives the protein CASSDGGTGILGDTEAFF.

This clonotype has a count of ten or more. The chain uses TRBV12-3 or TRBV12-4 and TRBJ1-2; D is unclear. V lost 1 base and J 6 bases, leaving 9 bases between the germline ends. The CDR3 loop spans 13 amino acids. The CDR3 loop reads CASSLGTLHGYTF. The DNA of the CDR3 is TGTGCCAGCAGTTTAGGGACGCTTCATGGCTACACCTTC.

This clonotype was picked up a small number of times. The chain has TRBV20-1 and TRBJ1-2; 12 bases align to TRBD1. V trimming: 5 bases; J trimming: 3 bases; junction bases outside the gene matches: 7. Germline assignment: CDR1 DFQATT and CDR2 SNEGSKA (reference sequence). The CDR3 loop spans 15 amino acids. The CDR3 loop is CSAVEGTGGDYGYTF. The CDR3, as DNA: TGCAGTGCTGTAGAGGGGACAGGGGGCGACTATGGCTACACCTTC.

CDR3 residues: CASSDVSTERQPQYF. DNA of the CDR3: TGTGCCAGCAGTGATGTTTCGACAGAGCGACAGCCCCAGTACTTC. The V and J genes are TRBV2 and TRBJ2-5; weak D call: TRBD1 (5 bases). The V and J ends lost 3 bases and 9 bases respectively, with 20 bases between them. Germline loops: CDR1 SNHLY, CDR2 FYNNEI. The CDR3 runs 15 residues.